The present T cell receptor beta chain was sequenced within a study of shared clonotypes between healthy human individuals. Original methodology: Sequence data from immunoSEQ were junction-only and lacked quality scores; consequently, filtering differed. Produced via immunoSEQ multiplex PCR; TCRdb's table is partial and in-frame only. That table supplies the V and J calls and clone size; D and trimming were determined from the DNA. The sample gives around 2.5 million clones, 93% of which show up once; 0.36% is in the top ten. This CDR3 spans 14 amino acids. Germline V lookup: CDR1 MDHEN, CDR2 SYDVKM. Trimming pared 4 bases from V and 10 bases from J, leaving 16 bases between. The sample holds one count of this clone.

Sequenced input: naive CD4+ T cells from PBMCs. Subset denoted: CD45RA+ positively selected. The chain links TRBV28 to TRBJ1-4, with TRBD1 as a possible D gene (6 bases). The sequence was collected from a young man in good health. Some clones in this sample may be carry-over from other donors' samples. The CDR3 DNA is TGTGCCAGCAGTTCACAGGGAATATCGGTAAAACTGTTTTTT. It yields the protein CASSSQGISVKLFF.